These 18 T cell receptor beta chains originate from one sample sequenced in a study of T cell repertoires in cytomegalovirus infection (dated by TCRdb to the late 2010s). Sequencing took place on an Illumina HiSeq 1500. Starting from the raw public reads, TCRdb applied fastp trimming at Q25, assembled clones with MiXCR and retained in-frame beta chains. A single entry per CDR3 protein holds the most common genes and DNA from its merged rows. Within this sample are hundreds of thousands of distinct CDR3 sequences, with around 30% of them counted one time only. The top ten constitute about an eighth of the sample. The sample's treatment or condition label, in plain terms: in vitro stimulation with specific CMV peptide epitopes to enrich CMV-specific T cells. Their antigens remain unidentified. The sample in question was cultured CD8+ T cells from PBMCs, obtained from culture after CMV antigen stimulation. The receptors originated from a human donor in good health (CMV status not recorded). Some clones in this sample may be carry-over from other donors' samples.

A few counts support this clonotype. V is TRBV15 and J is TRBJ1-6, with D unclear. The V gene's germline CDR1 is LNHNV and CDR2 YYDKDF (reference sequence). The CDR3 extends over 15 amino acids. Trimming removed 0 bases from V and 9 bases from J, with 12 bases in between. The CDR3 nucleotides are TGTGCCACCAGCAGAGATTTAGGGCGAGGTTCACCCCTCCACTTT. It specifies CATSRDLGRGSPLHF.

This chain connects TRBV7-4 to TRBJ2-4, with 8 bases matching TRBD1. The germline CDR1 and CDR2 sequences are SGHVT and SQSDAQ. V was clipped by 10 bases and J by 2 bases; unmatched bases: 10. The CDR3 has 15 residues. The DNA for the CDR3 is TGTGCCACAGGGGGCTCGGCGGCAACCAAAAACATTCAGTACTTC. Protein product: CATGGSAATKNIQYF. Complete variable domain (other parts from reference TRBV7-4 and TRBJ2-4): GAGVSQSPRYKVAKRGRDVALRCDSISGHVTLYWYRQTLGQGSEVLTYSQSDAQRDKSGRPSGRFSAERPERSVSTLKIQRTEQGDSAVYLCATGGSAATKNIQYFGAGTRLSVL.

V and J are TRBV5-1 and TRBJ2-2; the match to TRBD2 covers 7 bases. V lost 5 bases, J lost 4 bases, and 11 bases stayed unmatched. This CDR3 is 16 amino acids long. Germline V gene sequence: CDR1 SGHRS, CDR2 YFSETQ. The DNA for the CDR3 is TGCGCCAGCAGGGCAGACGGGACTACGGCCACCGGGGAGCTGTTTTTT. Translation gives CASRADGTTATGELFF.

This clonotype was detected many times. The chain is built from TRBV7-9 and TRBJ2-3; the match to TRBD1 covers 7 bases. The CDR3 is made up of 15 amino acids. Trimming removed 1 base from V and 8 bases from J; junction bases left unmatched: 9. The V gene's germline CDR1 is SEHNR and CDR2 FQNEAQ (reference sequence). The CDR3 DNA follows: TGTGCCAGCAGCTTAGGAGGGGGCCCCATTGGTACGCAGTATTTT. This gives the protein CASSLGGGPIGTQYF.

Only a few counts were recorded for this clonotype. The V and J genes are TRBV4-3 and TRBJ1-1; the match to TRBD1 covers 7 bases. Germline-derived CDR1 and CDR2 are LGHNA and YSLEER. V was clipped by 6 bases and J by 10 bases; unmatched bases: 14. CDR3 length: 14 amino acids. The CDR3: CASSQMTGLVGAFF. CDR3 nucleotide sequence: TGCGCCAGCAGTCAGATGACAGGGTTGGTCGGAGCTTTCTTT.

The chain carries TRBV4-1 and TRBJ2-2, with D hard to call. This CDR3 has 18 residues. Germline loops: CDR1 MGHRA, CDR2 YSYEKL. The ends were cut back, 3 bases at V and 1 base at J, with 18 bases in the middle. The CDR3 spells CASSHPSVGTGNTGELFF. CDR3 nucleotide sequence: TGCGCCAGCAGCCATCCTTCTGTCGGAACTGGGAACACCGGGGAGCTGTTTTTT.

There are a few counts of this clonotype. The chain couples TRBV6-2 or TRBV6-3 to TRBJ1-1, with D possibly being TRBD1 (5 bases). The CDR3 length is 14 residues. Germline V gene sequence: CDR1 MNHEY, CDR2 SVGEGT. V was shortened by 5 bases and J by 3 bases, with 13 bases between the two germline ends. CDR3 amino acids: CASSRRGAYTEAFF. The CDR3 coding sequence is TGTGCCAGCAGTCGTAGGGGTGCCTACACTGAAGCTTTCTTT.

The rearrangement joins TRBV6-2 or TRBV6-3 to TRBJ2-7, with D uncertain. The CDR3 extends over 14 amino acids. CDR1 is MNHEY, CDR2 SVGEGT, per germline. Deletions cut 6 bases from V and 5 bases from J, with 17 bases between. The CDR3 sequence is CASREDELNHEQYV. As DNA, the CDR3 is TGTGCCAGCAGGGAAGATGAGCTAAACCACGAGCAGTACGTC.

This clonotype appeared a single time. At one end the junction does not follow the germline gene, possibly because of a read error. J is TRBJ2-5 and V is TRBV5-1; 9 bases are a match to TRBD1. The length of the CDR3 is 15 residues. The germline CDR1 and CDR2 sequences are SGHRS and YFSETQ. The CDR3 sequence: CASSLGQGTEETQYF. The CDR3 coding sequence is TGCGCTAGCAGTCTCGGACAGGGGACGGAAGAGACCCAGTACTTC.

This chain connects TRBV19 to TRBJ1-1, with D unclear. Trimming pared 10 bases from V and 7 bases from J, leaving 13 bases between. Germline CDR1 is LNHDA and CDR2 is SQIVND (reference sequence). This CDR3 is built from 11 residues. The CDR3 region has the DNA TGTGCCACCGCGAAGGGTGTTGAAGCTTTCTTT. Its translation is CATAKGVEAFF.

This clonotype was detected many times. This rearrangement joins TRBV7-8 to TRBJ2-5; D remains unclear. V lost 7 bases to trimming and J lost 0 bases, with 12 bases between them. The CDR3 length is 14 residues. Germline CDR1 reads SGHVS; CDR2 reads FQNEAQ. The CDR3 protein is CASIPPPYQETQYF. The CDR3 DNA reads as TGTGCCAGCATTCCACCCCCTTACCAAGAGACCCAGTACTTC.

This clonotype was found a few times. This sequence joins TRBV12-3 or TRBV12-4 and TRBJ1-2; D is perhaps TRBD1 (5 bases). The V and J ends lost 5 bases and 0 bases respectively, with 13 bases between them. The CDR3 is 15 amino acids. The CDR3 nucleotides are TGTGCCAGCAGTCACAGGACGGAAGCTAACTATGGCTACACCTTC. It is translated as CASSHRTEANYGYTF.

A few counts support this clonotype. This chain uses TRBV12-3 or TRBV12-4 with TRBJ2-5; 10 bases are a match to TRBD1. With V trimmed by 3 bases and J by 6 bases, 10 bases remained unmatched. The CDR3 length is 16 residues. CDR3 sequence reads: CASSFLQGQGRQTQYF. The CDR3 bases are TGTGCCAGCAGTTTCCTCCAGGGACAGGGGCGGCAGACCCAGTACTTC.

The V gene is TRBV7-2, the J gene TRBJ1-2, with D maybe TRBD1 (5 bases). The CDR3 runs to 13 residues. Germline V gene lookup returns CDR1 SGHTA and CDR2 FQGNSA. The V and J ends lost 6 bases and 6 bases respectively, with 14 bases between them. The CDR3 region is CASRPPGGNGYTF. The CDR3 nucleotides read TGTGCCAGCAGGCCTCCGGGGGGGAATGGCTACACCTTC.

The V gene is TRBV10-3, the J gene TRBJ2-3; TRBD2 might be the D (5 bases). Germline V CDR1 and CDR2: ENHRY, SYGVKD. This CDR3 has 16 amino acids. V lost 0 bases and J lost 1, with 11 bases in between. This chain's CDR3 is CAISESQGLGTDTQYF. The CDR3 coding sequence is TGTGCCATCAGTGAGTCGCAAGGACTCGGCACAGATACGCAGTATTTT.

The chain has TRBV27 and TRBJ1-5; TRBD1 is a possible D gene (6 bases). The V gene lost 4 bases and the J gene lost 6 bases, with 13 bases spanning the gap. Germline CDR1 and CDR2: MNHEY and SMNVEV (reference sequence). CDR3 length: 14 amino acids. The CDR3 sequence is CASSSTGPGQPQHF. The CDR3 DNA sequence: TGTGCCAGCAGTTCCACAGGGCCCGGTCAGCCCCAGCATTTT.

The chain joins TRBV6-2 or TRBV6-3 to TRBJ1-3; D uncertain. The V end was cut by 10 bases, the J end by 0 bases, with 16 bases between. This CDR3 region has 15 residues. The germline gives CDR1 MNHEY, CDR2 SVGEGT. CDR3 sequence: CATQADPSSGNTIYF. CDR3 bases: TGTGCCACCCAGGCAGACCCGAGCTCTGGAAACACCATATATTTT.

The CDR3 protein is CASSAMGQQGASTGELFF. In nucleotides, the CDR3 is TGTGCCAGCAGTGCCATGGGACAGCAGGGAGCGAGCACCGGGGAGCTGTTTTTT. The V gene is TRBV25-1, the J gene TRBJ2-2, with 7 nucleotides matching TRBD1. The V segment lost 4 bases and the J segment 4 bases; nucleotides outside the gene matches: 15. The CDR3 sequence is 18 residues long. The germline V gene has CDR1 MGHDK and CDR2 SYGVNS.